The 32 T cell receptor beta chains below all came from one sample that was sequenced in a study of a mutant IDH1 vaccine in newly diagnosed glioma. Time point defined: baseline, week 1 (first vaccination visit). The treatment here: pre-vaccination baseline after standard-of-care therapy. The data were produced by immunoSEQ multiplex PCR, yet TCRdb's version contains in-frame clones alone and is incomplete. The profile shows just under 95,000 clones, 83% of them singletons. The starting material was PBMCs, obtained from a glioma patient treated with radiotherapy, temozolomide or both. The receptors originated from a woman in her 50s with glioma.

This clone was recorded only once. CDR3 coding DNA: TGTGCCAGCAGCGGACAAAACACGAACACCGGGGAGCTGTTTTTT. Translation gives CASSGQNTNTGELFF. V usage is TRBV27 and J usage is TRBJ2-2; the D gene is possibly TRBD1 (5 bases). Per germline, CDR1 MNHEY and CDR2 SMNVEV (reference sequence). CDR3 length: 15 amino acids. V was cut by 6 bases and J by 0 bases, with 11 bases left in between.

The chain uses TRBV19 and TRBJ1-5; D is possibly TRBD1 (6 bases). Trimming removed 4 bases from V and 4 bases from J, with 14 bases in between. The CDR3 totals 15 residues. The germline V gene encodes CDR1 LNHDA and CDR2 SQIVND (reference sequence). In nucleotides, the CDR3 is TGTGCCAGTAGTACCTCGGGACAATCTAATCAGCCCCAGCATTTT. It yields the protein CASSTSGQSNQPQHF. The full variable domain, in which reference TRBV19 and TRBJ1-5 provide the parts outside the CDR3, is DGGITQSPKYLFRKEGQNVTLSCEQNLNHDAMYWYRQDPGQGLRLIYYSQIVNDFQKGDIAEGYSVSREKKESFPLTVTSAQKNPTAFYLCASSTSGQSNQPQHFGDGTRLSIL.

The chain has TRBV10-3 and TRBJ1-4; D perhaps matches TRBD1 (6 bases). V was clipped by 3 bases and J by 3 bases, with 14 bases between them. The CDR3 loop spans 16 amino acids. Germline CDR1 and CDR2: ENHRY and SYGVKD. CDR3 residues: CAISEKQGASNEKLFF. For the CDR3, the DNA is TGTGCCATCAGTGAAAAACAGGGAGCTTCTAATGAAAAACTGTTTTTT.

The chain links TRBV9 to TRBJ2-3; no reliable D call. Trimming cost V 4 bases and J 5 bases, with 20 bases left between them. This CDR3 contains 16 residues. Germline CDR1 and CDR2: SGDLS and YYNGEE. CDR3 protein: CASSPFAWADEDTQYF. The CDR3 DNA sequence: TGTGCCAGCAGCCCTTTTGCATGGGCTGACGAAGATACGCAGTATTTT.

There are a few counts of this clone. The V and J genes are TRBV2 and TRBJ1-5; 8 nucleotides line up with TRBD1. The CDR3 covers 15 residues. The germline V gene encodes CDR1 SNHLY and CDR2 FYNNEI. V dropped 5 bases and J dropped 4; count of bases not matched to a gene: 7. CDR3 DNA sequence: TGTGCCAGCAGTCCCTGGACAGGGTCAAATCAGCCCCAGCATTTT. Its protein is CASSPWTGSNQPQHF.

The rearrangement joins TRBV6-6 to TRBJ1-5; D unclear. Looked up from germline, CDR1 is MNHNY and CDR2 is SVGAGI (reference sequence). CDR3 length: 13 residues. Trimming shortened V by 6 bases and J by 1 base, and 7 bases separated the two germline ends. Here the CDR3 reads CASSQESNQPQHF. The DNA for the CDR3 is TGTGCCAGCAGCCAAGAGAGCAATCAGCCCCAGCATTTT.

V and J are TRBV30 and TRBJ2-1; no firm D call. The ends were cut back, 3 bases at V and 2 bases at J, with 11 bases in the middle. The CDR3 loop spans 14 amino acids. Germline assignment: CDR1 GTSNPN and CDR2 SVGIG (reference sequence). The CDR3 sequence is CAWSGKETYNEQFF. The DNA for the CDR3 is TGTGCCTGGAGCGGCAAAGAAACCTACAATGAGCAGTTCTTC.

V and J are TRBV4-1 and TRBJ1-1; D might be TRBD1 (5 bases). The CDR3 runs to 20 residues. With 1 base removed from V and 7 bases from J, the gap between germline ends came to 31 bases. CDR1 MGHRA and CDR2 YSYEKL come from the germline V gene. CDR3 sequence: CASSQAYRGGGATRGGEAFF. In DNA, the CDR3 is TGCGCCAGCAGCCAAGCGTATCGGGGCGGGGGTGCTACCCGAGGAGGTGAAGCTTTCTTT.

The V gene is TRBV5-1, the J gene TRBJ2-5; weak D call: TRBD1 (5 bases). The CDR3 sequence is 12 residues long. The germline V and J ends were trimmed by 1 base and 5 bases, with 6 bases remaining between them. Germline V lookup: CDR1 SGHRS, CDR2 YFSETQ. Here the CDR3 reads CASSLKGETQYF. In nucleotides, the CDR3 is TGCGCCAGCAGCTTGAAGGGGGAGACCCAGTACTTC.

V is TRBV29-1 and J is TRBJ2-7; 9 bases are a match to TRBD1. The CDR3 has 14 residues. Germline V lookup: CDR1 SQVTM, CDR2 ANQGSEA. With 6 bases clipped from V and 5 bases from J, the junction kept 11 bases outside the gene matches. The CDR3 here is CSVKKGQGRNEQYF. DNA of the CDR3: TGCAGCGTGAAAAAGGGACAGGGTAGGAACGAGCAGTACTTC.

The rearrangement uses TRBV5-1 and TRBJ2-3; D uncertain. The germline V gene has CDR1 SGHRS and CDR2 YFSETQ. Trimming pared 4 bases from V and 1 base from J, leaving 16 bases between. The CDR3 totals 16 residues. In DNA form, the CDR3 reads TGCGCCAGCAGCCGGGCAGCCAGCGCGCGCACAGATACGCAGTATTTT. It yields the protein CASSRAASARTDTQYF.

This clone is a singleton in its sample. The rearrangement uses TRBV5-4 and TRBJ2-7; D remains unclear. The CDR3 consists of 14 residues. Trimming shortened V by 0 bases and J by 2 bases, and 9 bases separated the two germline ends. Germline V gives CDR1 SGHNT, CDR2 YYREEE (reference sequence). The CDR3 DNA follows: TGTGCCAGCAGCTTGGCCCTGGGTACCTACGAGCAGTACTTC. Translation: CASSLALGTYEQYF.

The V gene is TRBV9, the J gene TRBJ1-4, with D hard to call. Looked up from germline, CDR1 is SGDLS and CDR2 is YYNGEE. The V end lost 0 bases, the J end lost 0 bases, and 6 bases lay between the germline ends. The CDR3 loop spans 15 amino acids. CDR3 in amino acids: CASSVAGTTNEKLFF. The CDR3 nucleotides are TGTGCCAGCAGCGTAGCCGGGACAACTAATGAAAAACTGTTTTTT. Full variable domain (rest looked up from reference TRBV9 and TRBJ1-4): DSGVTQTPKHLITATGQRVTLRCSPRSGDLSVYWYQQSLDQGLQFLIQYYNGEERAKGNILERFSAQQFPDLHSELNLSSLELGDSALYFCASSVAGTTNEKLFFGSGTQLSVL.

The rearrangement links TRBV2 to TRBJ1-1; TRBD1 aligns across 7 bases. The V and J ends lost 7 bases and 4 bases, in that order; junction bases with no gene match: 12. The CDR3 extends over 15 amino acids. Germline-derived CDR1 and CDR2 are SNHLY and FYNNEI. CDR3 sequence (DNA): TGTGCCAGCACCCTTAAATCGACAGGGAGCACTGAAGCTTTCTTT. It encodes CASTLKSTGSTEAFF. The whole variable domain, remainder taken from reference TRBV2 and TRBJ1-1, is EPEVTQTPSHQVTQMGQEVILRCVPISNHLYFYWYRQILGQKVEFLVSFYNNEISEKSEIFDDQFSVERPDGSNFTLKIRSTKLEDSAMYFCASTLKSTGSTEAFFGQGTRLTVV.

The chain employs TRBV5-4 and TRBJ1-2; D is undetermined. The V gene's germline CDR1 is SGHNT and CDR2 YYREEE (reference sequence). The length of the CDR3 is 15 residues. V lost 1 base to trimming and J lost 7 bases, with 17 bases between them. CDR3 nucleotides: TGTGCCAGCAGCTTGCTTTGGAGTGAGGGTGTTGGCTACACCTTC. It yields the protein CASSLLWSEGVGYTF. Variable domain in full (rest from reference TRBV5-4 and TRBJ1-2): ETGVTQSPTHLIKTRGQQVTLRCSSQSGHNTVSWYQQALGQGPQFIFQYYREEENGRGNFPPRFSGLQFPNYSSELNVNALELDDSALYLCASSLLWSEGVGYTFGSGTRLTVV.

The V gene is TRBV6-5, the J gene TRBJ2-2; 7 bases align to TRBD1. The V segment lost 0 bases and the J segment 7 bases; nucleotides outside the gene matches: 5. Germline assignment: CDR1 MNHEY and CDR2 SVGAGI. The CDR3 is made up of 15 amino acids. CDR3 region: CASSYSARGIGELFF. The CDR3 coding sequence is TGTGCCAGCAGTTACTCGGCCAGGGGGATCGGGGAGCTGTTTTTT.

This rearrangement joins TRBV7-9 to TRBJ1-5; no definite D call. Trimming removed 3 bases at V and 0 bases at J, with 6 bases between. The germline V gene has CDR1 SEHNR and CDR2 FQNEAQ (reference sequence). CDR3 length: 14 residues. The CDR3 reads CASSLLNSNQPQHF. DNA for the CDR3: TGTGCCAGCAGCTTGTTAAATAGCAATCAGCCCCAGCATTTT.

V and J are TRBV27 and TRBJ1-1; D may be TRBD1 (6 bases). V lost 7 bases and J 5 bases, leaving 11 bases between the germline ends. There are 12 residues in the CDR3. Germline-derived CDR1 and CDR2 are MNHEY and SMNVEV (reference sequence). CDR3 region: CASKDRGTEAFF. The CDR3 nucleotides read TGTGCCAGCAAGGACAGAGGAACTGAAGCTTTCTTT.

The rearrangement links TRBV7-2 to TRBJ1-2; possible D gene TRBD1, 5 bases. The length of the CDR3 is 14 residues. Germline loops: CDR1 SGHTA, CDR2 FQGNSA. The germline V and J ends were trimmed by 7 bases and 2 bases, with 14 bases remaining between them. The CDR3 DNA sequence: TGTGCCAGCAAAAAGGGGCAGGAAAACTATGGCTACACCTTC. This sequence encodes CASKKGQENYGYTF.

The V gene is TRBV6-5, the J gene TRBJ2-2; no firm D call. CDR1 and CDR2 (germline): MNHEY, SVGAGI. V was shortened by 2 bases and J by 5 bases, with 6 bases between the two germline ends. The CDR3 is 13 residues long. The CDR3 nucleotides read TGTGCCAGCAGTTACCGGCATACCGGGGAGCTGTTTTTT. Its protein is CASSYRHTGELFF.

The rearrangement joins TRBV11-3 to TRBJ2-7; no clear D. Germline loops: CDR1 SGHNT, CDR2 YENEEA. V was pared by 0 bases and J by 4 bases, with 4 bases between. CDR3 length: 12 residues. The DNA of the CDR3 is TGTGCCAGCAGCTTAGACCGGTACGAGCAGTACTTC. This gives the protein CASSLDRYEQYF.

V gene TRBV6-5 combines with J gene TRBJ1-2; TRBD1 might be the D (5 bases). V shed 5 bases and J shed 3 bases, with 10 bases lying between them. Germline V gene lookup returns CDR1 MNHEY and CDR2 SVGAGI. This CDR3 has 13 residues. Here the CDR3 reads CASSRGGDYGYTF. The CDR3 region has the DNA TGTGCCAGCAGTCGGGGGGGGGACTATGGCTACACCTTC.

The V call is TRBV10-3, the J call TRBJ1-1; D is possibly TRBD1 (5 bases). V gave up 6 bases and J gave up 7 bases, with 12 bases separating them. Germline CDR1 reads ENHRY; CDR2 reads SYGVKD. CDR3 length: 12 amino acids. The CDR3 coding sequence is TGTGCCATCAGCACTACAGGACATGAAGCTTTCTTT. It translates to CAISTTGHEAFF.

A few counts support this clone. The rearrangement joins TRBV4-3 to TRBJ1-1, with no clear D. The CDR3 has 13 residues. Germline V CDR1 and CDR2: LGHNA, YSLEER. V lost 0 bases to trimming and J lost 11 bases, with 13 bases between them. CDR3 coding DNA: TGCGCCAGCAGCCAAGATCGTCGGGGTCGGGCTTTCTTT. It specifies CASSQDRRGRAFF.

This sequence joins TRBV19 and TRBJ2-3; 12 bases agree with TRBD2. The CDR3 is 20 amino acids. Trimming removed 5 bases from V and 0 bases from J; junction bases left unmatched: 15. CDR1 LNHDA and CDR2 SQIVND come from the germline V gene (reference sequence). The CDR3 loop reads CASSSLSTSGGTSSTDTQYF. The CDR3 DNA reads as TGTGCCAGTAGTTCACTTTCCACTAGCGGGGGGACATCTAGCACAGATACGCAGTATTTT.

This rearrangement joins TRBV29-1 to TRBJ2-7; D call uncertain. CDR3 length equals 12 residues. Germline CDR1 and CDR2: SQVTM and ANQGSEA. V was shortened by 7 bases and J by 0 bases, with 10 bases between the two germline ends. The DNA for the CDR3 is TGCAGCGCCGGAGACACCTCCTACGAGCAGTACTTC. Protein product: CSAGDTSYEQYF.

This chain uses TRBV5-1 with TRBJ2-7; no definite D call. The germline V and J ends were trimmed by 4 bases and 2 bases, with 10 bases remaining between them. The CDR3 runs 13 residues. In germline, CDR1 is SGHRS, CDR2 YFSETQ. CDR3 residues: CASSPVQAYEQYF. As DNA, the CDR3 is TGCGCCAGCAGCCCGGTCCAGGCCTACGAGCAGTACTTC.

The V and J genes are TRBV27 and TRBJ1-1, with D possibly TRBD1 on 6 matching bases. Germline-derived CDR1 and CDR2 are MNHEY and SMNVEV (reference sequence). The CDR3 extends over 15 amino acids. V lost 0 bases and J lost 0, with 8 bases in between. Written as DNA, the CDR3 is TGTGCCAGCAGTTTATCCCCAGGGGTGAACACTGAAGCTTTCTTT. Amino acid sequence: CASSLSPGVNTEAFF.

This clone was picked up a small number of times. V usage is TRBV27 and J usage is TRBJ1-3; D gene uncertain. V was shortened by 2 bases and J by 4 bases, with 12 bases between the two germline ends. CDR1 MNHEY and CDR2 SMNVEV come from the germline V gene (reference sequence). The CDR3 totals 15 residues. The CDR3 spells CASSLDGLSGNTIYF. The CDR3 bases are TGTGCCAGCAGTTTAGATGGCCTCTCGGGAAACACCATATATTTT.

This clone showed up just once. This chain joins TRBV15 and TRBJ2-7; D call uncertain. Per germline, CDR1 LNHNV and CDR2 YYDKDF (reference sequence). The ends were cut back, 5 bases at V and 9 bases at J, with 17 bases in the middle. The CDR3 has 13 amino acids. CDR3 coding DNA: TGTGCCACCAGCCTAACCTATCCCCCCAGGCAGTACTTC. It yields the protein CATSLTYPPRQYF. Based on the CDR3 plus reference TRBV15 and TRBJ2-7, the full variable domain is DAMVIQNPRYQVTQFGKPVTLSCSQTLNHNVMYWYQQKSSQAPKLLFHYYDKDFNNEADTPDNFQSRRPNTSFCFLDIRSPGLGDTAMYLCATSLTYPPRQYFGPGTRLTVT.

This clone was recorded only once. The rearrangement joins TRBV9 to TRBJ2-1; no clear D gene. The CDR3 has 15 residues. Trimming cost V 0 bases and J 2 bases, with 9 bases left between them. In germline, CDR1 is SGDLS, CDR2 YYNGEE. In DNA, the CDR3 is TGTGCCAGCAGCGTAGAGGGCAACGCCTACAATGAGCAGTTCTTC. It codes for CASSVEGNAYNEQFF.

V is TRBV28 and J is TRBJ1-2; D gene ambiguous. V gave up 5 bases and J gave up 2 bases, with 9 bases separating them. The germline CDR1 and CDR2 sequences are MDHEN and SYDVKM. This CDR3 spans 13 amino acids. The chain's CDR3 is CASSEGLNYGYTF. In DNA form, the CDR3 reads TGTGCCAGCAGTGAGGGATTGAACTATGGCTACACCTTC.